This is a list of T cell receptor beta chains from one sample in a study of CD8 T cells in Susac syndrome. TCRdb fed the immunoSEQ multiplex PCR reads into MiXCR, producing one record per CDR3 protein. The sample has some 200,000 distinct CDR3 sequences; roughly 91% are singletons. The sample consisted of CD4+ T cells from PBMCs. These receptor sequences come from a human donor with Susac syndrome. Both conserved end residues are part of each CDR3. The D gene is left open where the match is weak. The listing skips clone size in some rows; elsewhere it reads once, few, many or a size class.

>TRBV5-1|TRBJ1-5|NA|NA
TGCGCCAGCAGACTTAATAGCAATCAGCCCCAGCATTTT
CASRLNSNQPQHF
>TRBV18|TRBJ1-1|NA|NA
TGTGCCAGCTCACCACAGGAACGTCAGGTGAACACTGAAGCTTTCTTT
CASSPQERQVNTEAFF
>TRBV15|TRBJ1-5|NA|NA
TGTGCCACCAGCAGGGACCAGGGTTTGGGTCAGCCCCAGCATTTT
CATSRDQGLGQPQHF
>TRBV12-3/TRBV12-4|TRBJ1-4|TRBD1|NA
TGTGCCAGCAGTTTTCGTCGCCAACAGGGGGAAAAACTGTTTTTT
CASSFRRQQGEKLFF
>TRBV7-2|TRBJ2-3|NA|few
TGTGCCAGCAGCTTAGGGGTTTCAGATACGCAGTATTTT
CASSLGVSDTQYF
>TRBV12-3/TRBV12-4|TRBJ2-3|TRBD2|once
TGTGCCAGCACTCCATGGGCGGGGGGCACAGATACGCAGTATTTT
CASTPWAGGTDTQYF
>TRBV5-6|TRBJ2-3|NA|NA
TGTGCCAGCAGCTTGACGTGGGGGGGCACAGATACGCAGTATTTT
CASSLTWGGTDTQYF
>TRBV3-1|TRBJ1-1|NA|NA
TGTGCCAGCAGCCAATTGGGTAGCACTGAAGCTTTCTTT
CASSQLGSTEAFF
>TRBV27|TRBJ1-5|NA|NA
TGTGCCAGCAGTTTCGGCCGTAACGGCAATCAGCCCCAGCATTTT
CASSFGRNGNQPQHF
>TRBV3-1|TRBJ2-3|NA|NA
TGTGCCAGCAGCGGGGTAATGGGGAGCACAGATACGCAGTATTTT
CASSGVMGSTDTQYF
>TRBV7-9|TRBJ2-3|NA|NA
TGTGCCAGCAGCTTAGTTGGTAGATCGACCACACATACGCAGTATTTT
CASSLVGRSTTHTQYF
>TRBV5-4|TRBJ2-7|NA|NA
TGTGCCAGCTCCCCAGGACATATCAACTCCTACGAGCAGTACTTC
CASSPGHINSYEQYF
>TRBV20-1|TRBJ2-2|NA|NA
TGCAGTGCTAGAGATACGATGCAGGTGAACACCGGGGAGCTGTTTTTT
CSARDTMQVNTGELFF